This TCR beta chain was profiled in a study of CD8 T cells in ankylosing spondylitis. TCRdb reprocessed the 5' RACE reads via MiXCR and lists one record per CDR3 protein. The sample has approximately 250,000 distinct CDR3 sequences, roughly a third seen once. Comment on this clonotype: Its antigen is unidentified.

Study conclusions and caveats: Seven or eight highly homologous variants formed a TCR beta motif that appeared characteristic of ankylosing spondylitis blood. In the blood and synovial fluid of reactive arthritis, some motif variants had been previously reported.

Per the germline V gene, CDR1 is DFQATT and CDR2 is SNEGSKA (reference sequence). V lost 5 bases and J lost 3, with 11 bases in between. CDR3 length equals 13 residues. Sample: blood, either unsorted or a sorted T cell fraction (not recorded which). This sequence joins TRBV20-1 and TRBJ1-5; D unresolved. This TCR derives from a male donor with ankylosing spondylitis or in good health (not recorded which). CDR3 DNA sequence: TGCAGTGCTGGTCAAGACCTCAATCAGCCCCAGCATTTT. It codes for CSAGQDLNQPQHF.